These 3 T cell receptor beta chains were all obtained from the same sample, sequenced in a study of identical twins. TCRdb fed the 5' RACE reads into MiXCR, producing one record per CDR3 protein. The sample lists approximately 670,000 distinct CDR3 sequences, over 5% occurring once. The source material was naive T cells sorted from blood. Source of these receptors: a man aged 18 to 29 in good health.

This clonotype was seen more than once but under ten times. V usage is TRBV7-8 and J usage is TRBJ1-4, with 7 bases fitting TRBD1. J was trimmed by 5 bases and V by 2 bases; bases with no gene match: 8. Germline values: CDR1 SGHVS, CDR2 FQNEAQ. This CDR3 has 16 amino acids. CDR3 in amino acids: CASSLFLGQRNEKLFF. The CDR3 DNA sequence: TGTGCCAGCAGCTTATTTTTGGGACAGCGGAATGAAAAACTGTTTTTT.

The chain combines TRBV7-9 with TRBJ1-2; D is uncertain. V gave up 3 bases and J gave up 8 bases, with 10 bases separating them. This CDR3 is 12 amino acids long. Germline lookup yields CDR1 SEHNR and CDR2 FQNEAQ (reference sequence). The CDR3 sequence: CASSFDGGGYTF. The CDR3 DNA sequence: TGTGCCAGCAGCTTCGACGGAGGGGGCTACACCTTC.

This clonotype was seen many times. The chain combines TRBV5-6 with TRBJ2-5, with D perhaps matching TRBD2 (5 bases). The CDR3 consists of 16 residues. Germline loops: CDR1 SGHDT, CDR2 YYEEEE. With 4 bases removed from V and 2 bases from J, the gap between germline ends came to 18 bases. In DNA, the CDR3 is TGTGCCAGCAGCCCCGACGGGAACGATTGGCAAGAGACCCAGTACTTC. This gives the protein CASSPDGNDWQETQYF.